One and the same sample provided the 22 T cell receptor beta chains below, sequenced in a study of PD-1 blockade in classical Hodgkin lymphoma. Relapse after autologous stem cell transplantation occurred in every patient, and brentuximab vedotin exposure varied. Thawed PBMCs were the source of CD4+ T cells, purified by magnetic negative selection. The assay was immunoSEQ multiplex PCR, and TCRdb's table has in-frame clones only and misses some. The profile shows 4,000 to 5,000 clones, more than 70% of them singletons. The specimen comprised CD4+ T cells from blood, sampled at baseline. The source is a human donor with classical Hodgkin lymphoma.

This clone was detected only a few times. The chain recombines TRBV5-4 with TRBJ1-6; perhaps TRBD1 as D (5 bases). From germline, CDR1 is SGHNT and CDR2 YYREEE (reference sequence). The CDR3 totals 14 residues. V gave up 4 bases and J gave up 10 bases, with 15 bases separating them. The CDR3 loop is CASSRASEGSPLHF. Written as DNA, the CDR3 is TGTGCCAGCAGCCGGGCTTCTGAGGGGTCACCCCTCCACTTT.

The chain employs TRBV27 and TRBJ1-1; D is undetermined. Deletions cut 5 bases from V and 4 bases from J, with 11 bases between. There are 13 residues in the CDR3. CDR1 is MNHEY and CDR2 is SMNVEV in the germline V gene (reference sequence). The chain's CDR3 is CASSAKSFTEAFF. The DNA for the CDR3 is TGTGCCAGCAGTGCCAAGTCATTCACTGAAGCTTTCTTT.

V is TRBV15 and J is TRBJ1-1; D is undetermined. CDR3 length: 14 residues. Looked up from germline, CDR1 is LNHNV and CDR2 is YYDKDF (reference sequence). Between the trimmed V and J ends, which lost 6 bases and 0 bases, there was a span of 11 bases. The CDR3 loop reads CATRKRILNTEAFF. The DNA for the CDR3 is TGTGCCACCAGAAAAAGGATTTTGAACACTGAAGCTTTCTTT. Drawing the rest from reference TRBV15 and TRBJ1-1, the complete variable domain is DAMVIQNPRYQVTQFGKPVTLSCSQTLNHNVMYWYQQKSSQAPKLLFHYYDKDFNNEADTPDNFQSRRPNTSFCFLDIRSPGLGDTAMYLCATRKRILNTEAFFGQGTRLTVV.

This clone was seen only a few times. The rearrangement joins TRBV27 to TRBJ1-5; D is ambiguous. Looked up from germline, CDR1 is MNHEY and CDR2 is SMNVEV (reference sequence). The ends were cut back, 1 base at V and 0 bases at J, with 7 bases in the middle. This CDR3 has 15 residues. The CDR3 sequence is CASSLLGYSNQPQHF. The CDR3 DNA sequence: TGTGCCAGCAGTTTATTGGGATATAGCAATCAGCCCCAGCATTTT.

The genes are TRBV14 and TRBJ1-1; D call uncertain. V gave up 4 bases and J gave up 3 bases, with 9 bases separating them. The CDR3 contains 13 residues. In germline, CDR1 is SGHDN, CDR2 FVKESK. The CDR3 loop reads CASSLTRYTEAFF. CDR3 DNA sequence: TGTGCCAGCAGCCTCACCAGGTACACTGAAGCTTTCTTT.

In its sample, this clone was seen a few times. The chain is built from TRBV9 and TRBJ1-6, with TRBD1 matching over 8 bases. After removal of 3 bases from V and 7 bases from J, the junction contained 9 bases not matched to a gene. The CDR3 consists of 16 residues. CDR1 and CDR2 (germline): SGDLS, YYNGEE. Written as DNA, the CDR3 is TGTGCCAGCAGCGCTTCGACAGGGGCTGGGAATTCACCCCTCCACTTT. This sequence encodes CASSASTGAGNSPLHF.

V usage is TRBV5-1 and J usage is TRBJ2-3; tentatively, D is TRBD1 or TRBD2 (5 bases each). CDR1 SGHRS and CDR2 YFSETQ come from the germline V gene. V was clipped by 5 bases and J by 0 bases, with 10 bases between them. The CDR3 contains 14 residues. In nucleotides, the CDR3 is TGCGCCAGCAGACGGGACCTCAGCACAGATACGCAGTATTTT. Its protein product is CASRRDLSTDTQYF.

The CDR3 nucleotides read TGCGCCAGCAGCTCCTGGACTAGCGGGGGGGCCACAGATACGCAGTATTTT. Residues: CASSSWTSGGATDTQYF. V and J are TRBV5-1 and TRBJ2-3; 15 nucleotides line up with TRBD2. The junction had 4 bases not matched to a gene; V was cut back by 3 bases and J by 2 bases. Germline V gives CDR1 SGHRS, CDR2 YFSETQ. The CDR3 spans 17 residues.

The chain carries TRBV7-9 and TRBJ1-4, with a possible D match to TRBD1 (6 bases). There are 14 residues in the CDR3. V was trimmed by 0 bases and J by 7 bases, leaving 9 bases between them. Germline CDR1 is SEHNR and CDR2 is FQNEAQ (reference sequence). The CDR3 nucleotides are TGTGCCAGCAGCTTAGCAGGGGGAAGTGAAAAACTGTTTTTT. Protein sequence: CASSLAGGSEKLFF.

The rearrangement links TRBV6-5 to TRBJ2-7; tentative D call: TRBD2 (5 bases). CDR1 MNHEY and CDR2 SVGAGI come from the germline V gene. This CDR3 is built from 12 residues. V lost 5 bases to trimming and J lost 2 bases, with 7 bases between them. CDR3 sequence (DNA): TGTGCCAGCAGTAGCGGAACCTACGAGCAGTACTTC. It specifies CASSSGTYEQYF.

V gene TRBV29-1 combines with J gene TRBJ1-1; TRBD1 matches 7 bases. In germline, CDR1 is SQVTM, CDR2 ANQGSEA. The length of the CDR3 is 11 residues. V lost 7 bases and J lost 4; bases outside the gene matches: 3. CDR3 sequence reads: CSDQGVTEAFF. DNA for the CDR3: TGCAGCGATCAGGGGGTCACTGAAGCTTTCTTT.

This clone is a singleton in its sample. This chain links TRBV6-1 with TRBJ1-5, with unresolved D. V lost 4 bases, J lost 6 bases, and 16 bases lay in between. Germline CDR1 is MNHNS and CDR2 is SASEGT. The CDR3 is made up of 15 amino acids. CDR3 sequence reads: CASSVDSRVGQPQHF. DNA for the CDR3: TGTGCCAGCAGTGTTGATAGTAGGGTCGGTCAGCCCCAGCATTTT.

The rearrangement joins TRBV7-2 to TRBJ1-6, with TRBD1 as a possible D gene (6 bases). The CDR3 spans 16 residues. The germline CDR1 and CDR2 sequences are SGHTA and FQGNSA. The germline V and J ends were trimmed by 1 base and 9 bases, with 16 bases remaining between them. The CDR3 reads CASSLVGGQRGSPLHF. CDR3 in DNA: TGTGCCAGCAGCTTAGTGGGGGGGCAGCGGGGTTCACCCCTCCACTTT.

This clone has a handful of counts. This chain uses TRBV7-2 with TRBJ1-5; 7 bases align to TRBD1. Unmatched junction bases numbered 6, after V lost 1 base and J lost 6 bases. The CDR3 runs to 15 residues. Germline V gives CDR1 SGHTA, CDR2 FQGNSA. DNA for the CDR3: TGTGCCAGCAGCTTAGGGGGGACAGAGGGTCAGCCCCAGCATTTT. It encodes CASSLGGTEGQPQHF.

CDR3 region: CASSFRTISYNEQFF. CDR3 in DNA: TGTGCCAGCAGCTTTCGGACTATCTCCTACAATGAGCAGTTCTTC. The rearrangement joins TRBV5-8 to TRBJ2-1; tentative D call: TRBD2 (6 bases). The germline V gene has CDR1 SGHTS and CDR2 YDEGEE. Trimming shortened V by 2 bases and J by 0 bases, and 9 bases separated the two germline ends. The CDR3 contains 15 residues.

In its sample, this clone was seen a few times. The J gene is TRBJ1-4, the V gene TRBV11-2; 8 bases match TRBD1. V was clipped by 5 bases and J by 4 bases; unmatched bases: 6. Germline V gene data show CDR1 as SGHAT and CDR2 as FQNNGV. This CDR3 is built from 15 residues. The CDR3 is CASSQQGAGNEKLFF. CDR3 sequence (DNA): TGTGCCAGCAGCCAGCAGGGGGCGGGTAATGAAAAACTGTTTTTT.

This chain uses TRBV5-4 with TRBJ2-7; D is unresolved. The V end lost 3 bases, the J end lost 2 bases, and 3 bases lay between the germline ends. This CDR3 has 11 amino acids. Looked up from germline, CDR1 is SGHNT and CDR2 is YYREEE (reference sequence). The CDR3 loop is CASSSTYEQYF. CDR3 bases: TGTGCCAGCAGCTCAACCTACGAGCAGTACTTC.

V gene TRBV5-4 combines with J gene TRBJ1-1; D ambiguous. V was trimmed by 2 bases and J by 5 bases, leaving 19 bases between them. This CDR3 is 16 amino acids long. Germline values: CDR1 SGHNT, CDR2 YYREEE (reference sequence). CDR3 amino acids: CASSLFSGRGGTEAFF. The CDR3 DNA follows: TGTGCCAGCAGCTTATTCAGCGGGCGAGGAGGAACTGAAGCTTTCTTT.

This chain joins TRBV7-3 and TRBJ2-7, with 7 bases aligning to TRBD2. Looked up from germline, CDR1 is SGHTA and CDR2 is FQGTGA. CDR3 length: 16 amino acids. V trimming: 5 bases; J trimming: 2 bases; junction bases outside the gene matches: 12. CDR3 DNA: TGTGCCAGCAGCCGGGTGGGCGGCGGGAGTACCTACGAGCAGTACTTC. Its translation: CASSRVGGGSTYEQYF.

V is TRBV29-1 and J is TRBJ1-3, with a tentative D call TRBD1 (6 bases). Trimming shortened V by 5 bases and J by 0 bases, and 11 bases separated the two germline ends. This CDR3 has 14 residues. The germline gives CDR1 SQVTM, CDR2 ANQGSEA. CDR3 amino acids: CSVRGINSGNTIYF. CDR3 DNA: TGCAGCGTTAGGGGGATCAACTCTGGAAACACCATATATTTT.

This clone was detected only once. The chain is built from TRBV5-1 and TRBJ1-3; the match to TRBD1 covers 12 bases. Germline loops: CDR1 SGHRS, CDR2 YFSETQ. The length of the CDR3 is 17 residues. Trimming removed 6 bases from V and 4 bases from J; junction bases left unmatched: 11. The CDR3 reads CASKPGQGASGGNTIYF. The CDR3 coding sequence is TGCGCCAGCAAACCGGGACAGGGGGCTTCAGGGGGAAACACCATATATTTT.

In DNA form, the CDR3 reads TGTGCCAGCATCCGACGGGGACAGGGACACGAGCAGTACTTC. This translates into CASIRRGQGHEQYF. The chain recombines TRBV7-9 with TRBJ2-7; 9 bases are a match to TRBD1. Trimming cost V 7 bases and J 5 bases; bases outside gene matches: 9. This CDR3 comprises 14 residues. Germline V gene data show CDR1 as SEHNR and CDR2 as FQNEAQ (reference sequence).